This T cell receptor (beta chain) came from a study of glioma-infiltrating T cells after dendritic cell vaccination (dated by TCRdb to about 2016). The study in broad terms: The cohort included around 15 glioblastoma patients drawn from Phase I and II dendritic cell vaccination trials, of whom 9 were newly diagnosed and 6 had recurrent disease. Tumor-infiltrating lymphocyte content was quantified and tumor and blood repertoires were compared in dendritic cell-vaccinated glioblastoma patients by deep sequencing of TCR beta CDR3 regions. TCR sequencing metrics, including TIL content and tumor-blood repertoire overlap, were correlated with survival after dendritic cell vaccination. The vaccine consisted of monocyte-derived dendritic cells cultured approximately 7 days with IL-4 and GM-CSF, then pulsed overnight with autologous tumor lysate. Between about 2002 and 2013, the patients were given dendritic cell vaccination pulsed with autologous tumor lysate. Each patient got three intradermal injections of the dendritic cell vaccine, spaced at biweekly intervals, in the arm below the axilla.

The immunoSEQ assay amplified TCRB CDR3 regions from roughly 2 micrograms of genomic DNA, or from all available DNA when less than that amount was available. Multiplex PCR used 60 forward primers for TCR V beta segments and 13 reverse primers for J beta segments. To estimate reads per starting template, synthetic control templates were spiked into each sample at limiting dilution. Sequencing produced 87 bp reads on the Illumina HiSeq System. The original pipeline was this. PCR and sequencing errors were removed by a nearest neighbor algorithm that merged closely related sequences. TCR overlap was measured as the percentage of unique tumor TCR beta sequences that were also present in the peripheral blood of the same patient. TCRdb provides this immuneACCESS table in a form limited to in-frame rearrangements. Some clones are lacking; in checked studies, under half of them reflect an unresolved V gene, and why the rest are absent is not known. The V and J calls and clone size come from that table; D and trimming were worked out from the DNA. Here the sample has around 67,000 clones; roughly 79% occur a single time. The ten largest clonotypes hold 7.9% of the sample.

Patients were selected for having adequate residual fresh-frozen tumor tissue and more than two years of available survival data. None of the glioblastoma patients carried an isocitrate dehydrogenase mutation, although molecular status otherwise varied. PBMC were collected before vaccination, two weeks after the third vaccination, and at tumor progression if tumor progression occurred. The Qiagen DNeasy Blood extraction Kit was used for extraction of genomic DNA. Regarding this clone: Its antigen is still unknown. Base qualities are not recorded, but no much larger clone differs from it by a single base.

The study at large found these results: TCR clonality showed no direct relationship with survival, which suggests that a diverse polyclonal response may matter. The cohort was small and heterogeneous, few patients had complete blood and tumor sets, and even fewer had initial-recurrent tumor pairs. The three-group TCR overlap response model was described as speculative and requiring prospective validation. After dendritic cell vaccination, a higher estimated pretreatment TIL content predicted longer time to progression and overall survival.

The sequence derives from a human donor with glioblastoma. Sequencing was performed on blood, taken before dendritic cell vaccination.

The CDR3 reads as follows: CASSLGDHRLGTEAFF. The DNA reads TGTGCCAGCAGCTTAGGCGACCACAGGCTGGGGACTGAAGCTTTCTTT. The chain is made from TRBV7-2 and TRBJ1-1; tentative D gene TRBD1, with 5 bases matching. Its CDR3 holds 16 amino acids, cysteine through phenylalanine. Solely the CDR3 DNA is kept, with 48 bases framed from the first base. At the junction V is shortened by 1 base and J by 5 bases, with 17 bases in between. CDR1 and CDR2 are read off the germline V gene as SGHTA and FQGNSA.